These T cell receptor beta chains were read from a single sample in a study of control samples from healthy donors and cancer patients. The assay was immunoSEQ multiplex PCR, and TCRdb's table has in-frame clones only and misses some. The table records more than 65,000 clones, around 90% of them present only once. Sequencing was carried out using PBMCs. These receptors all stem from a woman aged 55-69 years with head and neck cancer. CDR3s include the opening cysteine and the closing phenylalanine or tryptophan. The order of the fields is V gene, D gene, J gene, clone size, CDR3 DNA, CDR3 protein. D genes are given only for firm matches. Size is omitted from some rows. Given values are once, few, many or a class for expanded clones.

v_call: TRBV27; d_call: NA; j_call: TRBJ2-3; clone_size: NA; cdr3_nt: TGTGCCAGCAGTCGAGGTCCGGCAGCTAGCACAGATACGCAGTATTTT; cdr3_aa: CASSRGPAASTDTQYF
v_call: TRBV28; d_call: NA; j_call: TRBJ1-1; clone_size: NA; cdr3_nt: TGTGCCAGCAGTAGGGGTGGGGGTTCTGAAGCTTTCTTT; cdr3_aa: CASSRGGGSEAFF
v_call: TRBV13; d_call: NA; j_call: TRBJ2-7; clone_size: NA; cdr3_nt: TGTGCCAGCAGCCTAATTGGGTCCTACGAGCAGTACTTC; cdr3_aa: CASSLIGSYEQYF
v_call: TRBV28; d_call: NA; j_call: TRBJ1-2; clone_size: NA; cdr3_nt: TGTGCCAGCAGTTTCGGAGCGGAAGGCTACACCTTC; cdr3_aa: CASSFGAEGYTF
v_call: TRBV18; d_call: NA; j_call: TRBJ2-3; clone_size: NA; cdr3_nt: TGTGCCAGCTCACCACGACTAGACTTTAGCACAGATACGCAGTATTTT; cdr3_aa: CASSPRLDFSTDTQYF
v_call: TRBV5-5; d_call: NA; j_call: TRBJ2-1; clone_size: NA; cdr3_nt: TGTGCCAGCAGCTTGGTACAAGAGCAGTTCTTC; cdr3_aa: CASSLVQEQFF
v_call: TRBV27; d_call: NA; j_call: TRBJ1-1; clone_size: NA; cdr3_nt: TGTGCCAGCAGGCGTCAGGTCCCGGCTAAATCGAACACTGAAGCTTTCTTT; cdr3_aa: CASRRQVPAKSNTEAFF
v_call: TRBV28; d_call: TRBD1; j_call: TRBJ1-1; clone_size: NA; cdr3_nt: TGTGCCAGCAGTCCGCAGGGGGGCAACACTGAAGCTTTCTTT; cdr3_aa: CASSPQGGNTEAFF
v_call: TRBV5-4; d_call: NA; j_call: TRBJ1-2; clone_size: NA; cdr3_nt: TGTGCCAGCAGCCCGACAGTGGCCTATGGCTACACCTTC; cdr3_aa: CASSPTVAYGYTF
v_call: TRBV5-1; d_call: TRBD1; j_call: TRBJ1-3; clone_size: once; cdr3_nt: TGCGCCAGCAGCTTGGCCCCAGGGGGCTACGCTGGAAACACCATATATTTT; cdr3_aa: CASSLAPGGYAGNTIYF
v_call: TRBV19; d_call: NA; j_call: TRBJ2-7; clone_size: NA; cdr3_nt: TGTGCCAGTAGTATAAGTGGTGTTTTCTACGAGCAGTACTTC; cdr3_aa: CASSISGVFYEQYF
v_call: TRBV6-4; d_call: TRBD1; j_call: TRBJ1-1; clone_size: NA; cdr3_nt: TGTGCCAGCAGTAGGGACAGAAGCCTTATGAACACTGAAGCTTTCTTT; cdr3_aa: CASSRDRSLMNTEAFF
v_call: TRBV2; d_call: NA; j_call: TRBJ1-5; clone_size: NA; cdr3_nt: TGTGCCAGCAGTGAATTGCTAGGACAGATTTATAGCAATCAGCCCCAGCATTTT; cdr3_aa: CASSELLGQIYSNQPQHF
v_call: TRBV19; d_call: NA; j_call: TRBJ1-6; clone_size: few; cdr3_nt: TGTGCCAGTACCGCCGGGCCAGGAATAAATTCACCCCTCCACTTT; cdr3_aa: CASTAGPGINSPLHF
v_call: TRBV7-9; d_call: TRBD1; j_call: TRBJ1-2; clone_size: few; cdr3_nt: TGTGCCAGCAGCGCGGACAGGATCTATGGCTACACCTTC; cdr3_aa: CASSADRIYGYTF